The present entry profiles one TCR beta chain with its context. Measured with immunoSEQ multiplex PCR; TCRdb has only the in-frame clones, and not every one. The sample records around 150,000 clones, over 85% being singletons. The V gene lost 4 bases and the J gene lost 3 bases, with 17 bases spanning the gap. Germline lookup yields CDR1 SGDLS and CDR2 YYNGEE. The CDR3 has 15 residues. The sample belongs to a study of control samples from healthy donors and cancer patients. The sequenced material came from blood. The J gene is TRBJ2-7, the V gene TRBV9, with D unclear. The TCR sequence derives from a man aged 25-45 years in good health. CDR3 DNA: TGTGCCAGCAGCCCCTCGGTGGCACAAATCTACGAGCAGTACTTC. As protein: CASSPSVAQIYEQYF.